The 28 T cell receptor beta chains in this list originate from one sample, sequenced in a study of vaccination effects on CD4 cells after COVID-19. Before sequencing took place, the ViraFEST assay used viral peptide pools to expand antigen-specific CD4+ T cells. It was after roughly ten days of culture that CD4+ T cells were isolated. The person had PCR-confirmed SARS-CoV-2 infection between March and December 2020. TCRdb's copy holds only in-frame clones and misses some; the assay was immunoSEQ multiplex PCR. This sample has 17,000 or so clones; around 76% occur once, and the top ten carry over 15%. These receptors lack a known antigen. The starting material was CD4+ T cells from PBMCs cultured with SARS-CoV-2 spike peptides, obtained before COVID-19 vaccination. These receptors were taken from a human donor who had a prior SARS-CoV-2 infection.

The chain carries TRBV29-1 and TRBJ1-1, with D uncertain. Trimming pared 6 bases from V and 1 base from J, leaving 9 bases between. Germline values: CDR1 SQVTM, CDR2 ANQGSEA. The CDR3 extends over 12 amino acids. The CDR3 coding sequence is TGCAGCGTCGTACACGCGAACACTGAAGCTTTCTTT. Translating gives CSVVHANTEAFF.

The chain combines TRBV12-5 with TRBJ1-1; D is unclear. From germline, CDR1 is LGHNT and CDR2 FRNRAP. V lost 8 bases and J lost 1, with 11 bases in between. The CDR3 is 13 residues long. CDR3 DNA: TGTGCTAGTTTGGGAAAAACGAACACTGAAGCTTTCTTT. This translates into CASLGKTNTEAFF.

In its sample, this clone was seen a few times. As DNA, the CDR3 is TGTGCCAGCAGCAAGCAGGGACTAGCGGGCCACTACGAGCAGTACTTC. Amino acid sequence: CASSKQGLAGHYEQYF. This chain joins TRBV21-1 and TRBJ2-7; the table's D call, TRBD2, was not checked against the DNA. TRBV21-1 is shown as a pseudogene. CDR3 length equals 16 residues.

The genes are TRBV15 and TRBJ1-5, with D perhaps TRBD1 (6 bases). Looked up from germline, CDR1 is LNHNV and CDR2 is YYDKDF (reference sequence). Trimming took off 1 base at V and 5 bases at J, with 15 bases between the two ends. This CDR3 has 16 residues. CDR3 sequence (DNA): TGTGCCACCAGCAGAGGTGGGGGGGGCGCGGATCAGCCCCAGCATTTT. This sequence encodes CATSRGGGGADQPQHF.

This chain connects TRBV18 to TRBJ1-5; TRBD1 might be the D (5 bases). V lost 4 bases, J lost 2 bases, and 15 bases lay in between. CDR3 size: 16 residues. The germline CDR1 and CDR2 sequences are KGHSH and LQKENI. CDR3 region: CASSRGTAWGNQPQHF. CDR3 nucleotide sequence: TGTGCCAGCTCACGTGGGACGGCCTGGGGCAATCAGCCCCAGCATTTT.

A word on this clone: At one end, the junction sequence differs from germline, possibly due to a read error. The V and J genes are TRBV10-3 and TRBJ2-1; 8 bases are a match to TRBD2. CDR3 length equals 12 residues. Looked up from germline, CDR1 is ENHRY and CDR2 is SYGVKD. The CDR3 spells CAISVGGTRALF. The CDR3 DNA reads TGTGCCATCAGTGTTGGTGGGACTAGGGCCCTCTTC.

The J gene is TRBJ2-3, the V gene TRBV29-1, with D possibly matching TRBD2 (6 bases). Trimming took 2 bases from V and 6 from J, leaving 18 bases between them. This CDR3 region has 15 residues. The germline V gene encodes CDR1 SQVTM and CDR2 ANQGSEA. The CDR3 here is CSVEQAGRRQDTQYF. The CDR3 nucleotides read TGCAGCGTTGAACAGGCGGGACGGAGGCAGGATACGCAGTATTTT.

J is TRBJ2-5 and V is TRBV18; no clear D. V gave up 1 base and J gave up 7 bases, with 10 bases separating them. Germline V lookup: CDR1 KGHSH, CDR2 LQKENI. This CDR3 region has 13 residues. The CDR3 DNA follows: TGTGCCAGCTCACCACTGTCCGGAAGGACCCAGTACTTC. As protein: CASSPLSGRTQYF.

The V and J genes are TRBV5-1 and TRBJ1-4, with a tentative D call TRBD1 (5 bases). The V gene lost 3 bases and the J gene lost 5 bases, with 11 bases spanning the gap. CDR3 length equals 14 residues. Germline-derived CDR1 and CDR2 are SGHRS and YFSETQ. For the CDR3, the DNA is TGCGCCAGCAGCTGGGACCCGGAAAATGAAAAACTGTTTTTT. Translated: CASSWDPENEKLFF.

The chain is built from TRBV12-2 and TRBJ2-3; TRBD1 is the table's D call and was not checked against the DNA. TRBV12-2 is recorded as a pseudogene. The CDR3 contains 15 residues. The CDR3 sequence is CASRSGRADTDTQYF. The CDR3 coding sequence is TGTGCAAGTCGCTCTGGCAGGGCAGACACAGATACGCAGTATTTT.

Details on this clone: The junction does not match germline at one end; this may be a read error. The V call is TRBV6-4, the J call TRBJ1-3; D uncertain. The CDR3 loop spans 16 amino acids. Germline V gene lookup returns CDR1 MRHNA and CDR2 SNTAGT. The CDR3 DNA follows: TGTGCCAGCAGTGAATCGAAATTAGTGACTGGTAACACCATATATTTT. Translated, it gives CASSESKLVTGNTIYF.

The V call is TRBV7-9, the J call TRBJ2-3; the D gene is possibly TRBD2 (7 bases). This CDR3 contains 16 residues. Germline V gene sequence: CDR1 SEHNR, CDR2 FQNEAQ (reference sequence). With 5 bases removed from V and 2 bases from J, the gap between germline ends came to 17 bases. CDR3 sequence: CASSGGADWTTDTQYF. CDR3 DNA: TGTGCCAGCAGCGGGGGGGCCGACTGGACCACAGATACGCAGTATTTT.

The chain uses TRBV24-1 and TRBJ2-7; 8 bases are shared with TRBD1. Germline trimming cut 3 bases from V and 5 bases from J; bases unmatched to any gene: 5. Germline CDR1 is KGHDR and CDR2 is SFDVKD. CDR3 length: 14 amino acids. CDR3 sequence: CATSDIDRGHEQYF. The CDR3 DNA follows: TGTGCCACCAGTGATATAGACAGGGGTCACGAGCAGTACTTC.

This chain uses TRBV11-1 with TRBJ2-2, with a weak D call TRBD1 (6 bases). Germline V CDR1 and CDR2: SGHAT, FQDESV (reference sequence). This CDR3 region has 16 residues. V was shortened by 4 bases and J by 5 bases, with 17 bases between the two germline ends. For the CDR3, the DNA is TGTGCCAGCAGCTCTAAAACAGGGTTGGGGACCGGGGAGCTGTTTTTT. Translation: CASSSKTGLGTGELFF.

This chain uses TRBV19 with TRBJ2-4; D might be TRBD2 (7 bases). The CDR3 extends over 20 amino acids. V lost 5 bases, J lost 0 bases, and 26 bases lay in between. Germline-derived CDR1 and CDR2 are LNHDA and SQIVND (reference sequence). CDR3 amino acids: CASSGSQGYSGLLAKNIQYF. The CDR3 region has the DNA TGTGCCAGTAGTGGGTCCCAGGGGTATAGCGGGCTCTTAGCCAAAAACATTCAGTACTTC.

The rearrangement joins TRBV7-6 to TRBJ2-2; D perhaps matches TRBD2 (5 bases). V shed 1 base and J shed 4 bases, with 16 bases lying between them. The CDR3 length is 17 residues. From germline, CDR1 is SGHVS and CDR2 FNYEAQ. The CDR3 loop is CASSLGTAGQATGELFF. The CDR3 nucleotides read TGTGCCAGCAGCTTAGGGACGGCGGGTCAGGCCACCGGGGAGCTGTTTTTT.

CDR3 DNA: TGTGCCAGCAGCCCGCAGCCCTACAATGAGCAGTTCTTC. This translates into CASSPQPYNEQFF. The chain carries TRBV7-2 and TRBJ2-1, with no clear D. Germline CDR1 and CDR2: SGHTA and FQGNSA. The length of the CDR3 is 13 residues. V lost 5 bases and J lost 2, with 7 bases in between.

In this sample, this clone turned up a few times. V is TRBV5-1 and J is TRBJ2-7; no reliable D call. CDR1 and CDR2 (germline): SGHRS, YFSETQ. Trimming stripped 3 bases from V and 3 bases from J, with 7 bases between. CDR3 length: 12 amino acids. The CDR3 protein is CASSSARYEQYF. The CDR3 DNA follows: TGCGCCAGCAGCTCCGCACGCTACGAGCAGTACTTC.

The chain joins TRBV5-1 to TRBJ1-3; 9 bases fit TRBD1. The CDR3 consists of 14 residues. With V trimmed by 1 base and J by 6 bases, 2 bases remained unmatched. Germline CDR1 and CDR2: SGHRS and YFSETQ. CDR3 sequence (DNA): TGCGCCAGCAGCTTGACAGGGGGCCCAAACACCATATATTTT. Translation gives CASSLTGGPNTIYF.

This clone is large within its sample. The chain recombines TRBV5-1 with TRBJ1-1; D remains unclear. Trimming pared 0 bases from V and 1 base from J, leaving 10 bases between. The germline V gene encodes CDR1 SGHRS and CDR2 YFSETQ. This CDR3 comprises 15 residues. The CDR3 loop reads CASSLEFSGNTEAFF. CDR3 bases: TGCGCCAGCAGCTTGGAATTTTCTGGGAACACTGAAGCTTTCTTT.

V and J are TRBV2 and TRBJ1-1; the D is unclear. V shed 4 bases and J shed 5 bases, with 14 bases lying between them. Germline CDR1 and CDR2: SNHLY and FYNNEI. This CDR3 has 14 residues. The CDR3 reads CASSVYREETEAFF. The CDR3 DNA reads TGTGCCAGCAGTGTATATCGTGAGGAGACTGAAGCTTTCTTT.

The V and J genes are TRBV7-2 and TRBJ2-2, with D possibly being TRBD1 (6 bases). The CDR3 has 17 residues. V lost 5 bases and J 0 bases, leaving 16 bases between the germline ends. CDR1 SGHTA and CDR2 FQGNSA come from the germline V gene. The CDR3 DNA follows: TGTGCCAGCAGCCATAAACAGGGTTCGGCGAACACCGGGGAGCTGTTTTTT. Its translation is CASSHKQGSANTGELFF. Using reference TRBV7-2 and TRBJ2-2 for the parts outside the CDR3, the full variable domain is GAGVSQSPSNKVTEKGKDVELRCDPISGHTALYWYRQSLGQGLEFLIYFQGNSAPDKSGLPSDRFSAERTGGSVSTLTIQRTQQEDSAVYLCASSHKQGSANTGELFFGEGSRLTVL.

V is TRBV5-1 and J is TRBJ2-3, with D hard to call. The CDR3 has 13 amino acids. V was cut by 4 bases and J by 5 bases, with 11 bases left in between. Germline CDR1 reads SGHRS; CDR2 reads YFSETQ. CDR3 loop: CASSVIPRDTQYF. Here the CDR3 DNA reads TGCGCCAGCAGCGTGATCCCCCGAGATACGCAGTATTTT. Supplemented by reference TRBV5-1 and TRBJ2-3, the full variable domain reads KAGVTQTPRYLIKTRGQQVTLSCSPISGHRSVSWYQQTPGQGLQFLFEYFSETQRNKGNFPGRFSGRQFSNSRSEMNVSTLELGDSALYLCASSVIPRDTQYFGPGTRLTVL.

The rearrangement links TRBV5-1 to TRBJ1-6; 9 bases agree with TRBD1. The CDR3 is 15 amino acids. The junction had 7 bases not matched to a gene; V was cut back by 4 bases and J by 8 bases. Germline lookup yields CDR1 SGHRS and CDR2 YFSETQ. CDR3 nucleotides: TGCGCCAGCAGCCTGCTGACAGGGGGGTATTCACCCCTCCACTTT. Protein: CASSLLTGGYSPLHF.

The V gene is TRBV28, the J gene TRBJ1-5; D remains unclear. V dropped 6 bases and J dropped 9 bases, with 12 bases sitting between them. CDR3 length: 12 amino acids. Germline V gene lookup returns CDR1 MDHEN and CDR2 SYDVKM. The CDR3 nucleotides read TGTGCCAGCAGCAAAGTTCGGGGGCCCCAGCATTTT. Encoded protein: CASSKVRGPQHF.

This clone has just a few counts. The V and J genes are TRBV6-5 and TRBJ1-2; D gene uncertain. The CDR3 loop spans 12 amino acids. V was pared by 8 bases and J by 1 base, with 8 bases between. CDR1 and CDR2 from the germline V gene are MNHEY and SVGAGI. This CDR3 is CASAPSNYGYTF. As DNA, the CDR3 is TGTGCCAGCGCACCAAGTAACTATGGCTACACCTTC.

This clone appeared a single time. This sequence joins TRBV19 and TRBJ1-1; D ambiguous. This CDR3 comprises 13 residues. Germline CDR1 LNHDA, CDR2 SQIVND (reference sequence). Trimming took 5 bases from V and 2 from J, leaving 9 bases between them. DNA of the CDR3: TGTGCCAGTAGTCGTACCGGCAACACTGAAGCTTTCTTT. This gives the protein CASSRTGNTEAFF.

CDR3 bases: TGCGCCAGCAGCGTAGGAAGTAGCACAGATACGCAGTATTTT. It yields the protein CASSVGSSTDTQYF. V usage is TRBV5-1 and J usage is TRBJ2-3; D ambiguous. Trimming left V 4 bases short and J 0 bases short, with 9 bases between. CDR3 length: 14 amino acids. Germline V gene lookup returns CDR1 SGHRS and CDR2 YFSETQ.